The sequence of this T cell receptor beta chain was determined in a study of T cell responses to AZD1222 COVID-19 vaccine. Study background: The analysis combined second doses at about 4 or about 12 weeks. Study-wide results and caveats: White British ancestry dominated among donors, who included more females, and clonal diversity was possibly underestimated.

Clones were read by immunoSEQ multiplex PCR, and TCRdb kept only the in-frame ones, dropping some. The sample holds roughly 130,000 clones; about nine tenths are singletons and the top ten take 1.5%. Looked up from germline, CDR1 is SGHTA and CDR2 is FQGNSA. V lost 5 bases and J lost 3; bases outside the gene matches: 6. This CDR3 region has 14 residues. With respect to this clone: Its antigen is not known.

The rearrangement joins TRBV7-2 to TRBJ1-1, with 7 bases identical to TRBD1. This clonotype originated in an adult in good health. The sequenced sample was peripheral blood, obtained on day 0 of AZD1222 vaccination. CDR3 bases: TGTGCCAGCAGCGGATACAGGGGACACACTGAAGCTTTCTTT. Encoded protein: CASSGYRGHTEAFF.